Listed below are T cell receptor beta chains from one sample, sequenced in a study of T cells in Graves' hyperthyroidism and ophthalmopathy. MiXCR, applied by TCRdb to the multiplex PCR reads, yields one record per CDR3 protein. Among 350,000 to 450,000 distinct CDR3 sequences listed, roughly 15% were seen once. Input material: blood. The receptors originated from a woman between 25 and 40 years old with Graves' hyperthyroidism that later progressed to Graves' ophthalmopathy. Both conserved end residues are part of each CDR3. D genes are given only for firm matches. A clone size is listed for some rows: how often the clone was seen (once, few, many), or a class if it is expanded.

clone size: many
V gene: TRBV30
D gene: -
J gene: TRBJ1-2
CDR3 DNA: TGTGCCTGGGGAAGCGGGACAACCCCCTATGGCTACACCTTC
CDR3 protein: CAWGSGTTPYGYTF

clone size: many
V gene: TRBV29-1
D gene: -
J gene: TRBJ2-3
CDR3 DNA: TGCAGCGTTGAACCCGGAAACACAGATACGCAGTATTTT
CDR3 protein: CSVEPGNTDTQYF

clone size: many
V gene: TRBV5-1
D gene: TRBD1
J gene: TRBJ2-3
CDR3 DNA: TGCGCCAGCAGCTTCGGACAGGGCACAGATACGCAGTATTTT
CDR3 protein: CASSFGQGTDTQYF

clone size: many
V gene: TRBV19
D gene: -
J gene: TRBJ2-7
CDR3 DNA: TGTGCCAGTAGCTGGGGGCAGGATACCTACGAGCAGTACTTC
CDR3 protein: CASSWGQDTYEQYF

clone size: many
V gene: TRBV6-2/TRBV6-3
D gene: -
J gene: TRBJ2-7
CDR3 DNA: TGTGCCAGCAGCCACTCGGGGGAGCAGTACTTC
CDR3 protein: CASSHSGEQYF

clone size: -
V gene: TRBV19
D gene: -
J gene: TRBJ1-5
CDR3 DNA: TGTGCCAGTAGTGTGAGAACAGGGTGGTATAGCAATCAGCCCCAGCATTTT
CDR3 protein: CASSVRTGWYSNQPQHF

clone size: many
V gene: TRBV11-2
D gene: TRBD1
J gene: TRBJ2-3
CDR3 DNA: TGTGCCAGCAACAGGGGGGCAGATACGCAGTATTTT
CDR3 protein: CASNRGADTQYF

clone size: -
V gene: TRBV14
D gene: -
J gene: TRBJ2-2
CDR3 DNA: TGTGCCAGCAGCCAAGAAGGGTTCACCGGGGAGCTGTTTTTT
CDR3 protein: CASSQEGFTGELFF

clone size: -
V gene: TRBV5-8
D gene: -
J gene: TRBJ1-5
CDR3 DNA: TGTGCCAGCAGCTTGGGGCGCCATAGCAATCAGCCCCAGCATTTT
CDR3 protein: CASSLGRHSNQPQHF

clone size: -
V gene: TRBV5-6
D gene: -
J gene: TRBJ1-4
CDR3 DNA: TGTGCCTGCAGCCGAACTGGGACCGTCAGCCTTAAGCGTGAAAAACTGTTTTTT
CDR3 protein: CACSRTGTVSLKREKLFF

clone size: many
V gene: TRBV27
D gene: -
J gene: TRBJ2-3
CDR3 DNA: TGTGCCAGCAGTTTTGGGCTAGGTGCGAATACGCAGTATTTT
CDR3 protein: CASSFGLGANTQYF

clone size: many
V gene: TRBV18
D gene: -
J gene: TRBJ2-7
CDR3 DNA: TGTGCCAGCTCACCACGCCCAGGGCCCTACGAGCAGTACTTC
CDR3 protein: CASSPRPGPYEQYF

clone size: many
V gene: TRBV30
D gene: -
J gene: TRBJ2-1
CDR3 DNA: TGTGCCTGGAACAGGGTGAATGAGCAGTTCTTC
CDR3 protein: CAWNRVNEQFF

clone size: -
V gene: TRBV6-1
D gene: TRBD1
J gene: TRBJ2-3
CDR3 DNA: TGTGCCAGCACCCCGGGACAGGGGGGTGGAGATACGCAGTATTTT
CDR3 protein: CASTPGQGGGDTQYF

clone size: few
V gene: TRBV6-1
D gene: -
J gene: TRBJ1-4
CDR3 DNA: TGTGCCAGCAGTGCCAACAAGGGGGGGGTTGAAAAACTGTTTTTT
CDR3 protein: CASSANKGGVEKLFF

clone size: many
V gene: TRBV3-1
D gene: -
J gene: TRBJ2-1
CDR3 DNA: TGTGCCAGCAGCCAAGGGGACAATGAGCAGTTCTTC
CDR3 protein: CASSQGDNEQFF

clone size: many
V gene: TRBV19
D gene: -
J gene: TRBJ1-5
CDR3 DNA: TGTGCCAGTAGTCCGCCAGACTATAGCAATCAGCCCCAGCATTTT
CDR3 protein: CASSPPDYSNQPQHF

clone size: many
V gene: TRBV3-1
D gene: TRBD1
J gene: TRBJ2-3
CDR3 DNA: TGTGCCAGCAGCCTATCGACAGGGGCGAACACAGATACGCAGTATTTT
CDR3 protein: CASSLSTGANTDTQYF

clone size: many
V gene: TRBV14
D gene: -
J gene: TRBJ2-7
CDR3 DNA: TGTGCCAGCAGCCAAGACTACAACGAGCAGTACTTC
CDR3 protein: CASSQDYNEQYF

clone size: few
V gene: TRBV5-4
D gene: -
J gene: TRBJ1-4
CDR3 DNA: TGTGCCAGCAGCCCCCCGGGGGGTGAGGGAAAACTGTTTTTT
CDR3 protein: CASSPPGGEGKLFF